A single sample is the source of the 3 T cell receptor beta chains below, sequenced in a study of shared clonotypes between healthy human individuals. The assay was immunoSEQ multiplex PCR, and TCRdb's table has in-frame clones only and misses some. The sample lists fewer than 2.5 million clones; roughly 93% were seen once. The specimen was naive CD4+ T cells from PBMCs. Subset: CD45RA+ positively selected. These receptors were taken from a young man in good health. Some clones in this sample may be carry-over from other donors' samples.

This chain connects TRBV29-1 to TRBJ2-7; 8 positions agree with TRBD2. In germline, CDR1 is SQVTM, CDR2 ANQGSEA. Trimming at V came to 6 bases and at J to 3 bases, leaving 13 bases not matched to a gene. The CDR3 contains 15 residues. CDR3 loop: CSVGTGTSRNYEQYF. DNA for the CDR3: TGCAGCGTGGGTACCGGGACTAGTCGTAACTACGAGCAGTACTTC.

The CDR3 region is CASSYWDRATYAEQYF. CDR3 coding DNA: TGTGCCAGCAGCTATTGGGACAGGGCTACCTACGCCGAGCAGTACTTC. The chain is built from TRBV27 and TRBJ2-7; TRBD1 matches 9 bases. The CDR3 extends over 16 amino acids. V was pared by 6 bases and J by 6 bases, with 15 bases of the junction left unmatched. Germline CDR1 and CDR2: MNHEY and SMNVEV (reference sequence).

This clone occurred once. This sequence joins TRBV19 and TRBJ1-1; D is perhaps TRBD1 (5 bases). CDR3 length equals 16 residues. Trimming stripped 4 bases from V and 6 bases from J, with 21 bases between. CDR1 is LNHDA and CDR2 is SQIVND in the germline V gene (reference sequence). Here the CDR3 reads CASSTIARQRSAEAFF. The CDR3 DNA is TGTGCCAGTAGTACGATCGCGCGACAGAGAAGCGCTGAAGCTTTCTTT.